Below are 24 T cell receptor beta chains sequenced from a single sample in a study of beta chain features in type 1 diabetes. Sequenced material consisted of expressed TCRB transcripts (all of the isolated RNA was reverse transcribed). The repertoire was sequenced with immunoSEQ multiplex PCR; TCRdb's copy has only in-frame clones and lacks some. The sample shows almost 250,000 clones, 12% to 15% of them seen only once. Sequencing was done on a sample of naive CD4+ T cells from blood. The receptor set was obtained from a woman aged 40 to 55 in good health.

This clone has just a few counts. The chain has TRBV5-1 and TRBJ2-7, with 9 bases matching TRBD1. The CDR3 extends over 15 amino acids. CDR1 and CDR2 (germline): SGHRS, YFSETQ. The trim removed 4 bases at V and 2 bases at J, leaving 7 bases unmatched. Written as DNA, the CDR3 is TGCGCCAGCAGCCCTACGGGACAGGGAACCTACGAGCAGTACTTC. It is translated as CASSPTGQGTYEQYF.

The chain's CDR3 is CASSPRDWAEGYTF. Here the CDR3 DNA reads TGCGCCAGCAGCCCGAGGGACTGGGCGGAGGGCTACACCTTC. This chain joins TRBV4-1 and TRBJ1-2; tentatively, D is TRBD1 (5 bases). The CDR3 is made up of 14 amino acids. The V gene's germline CDR1 is MGHRA and CDR2 YSYEKL. Trimming left V 4 bases short and J 8 bases short, with 17 bases between.

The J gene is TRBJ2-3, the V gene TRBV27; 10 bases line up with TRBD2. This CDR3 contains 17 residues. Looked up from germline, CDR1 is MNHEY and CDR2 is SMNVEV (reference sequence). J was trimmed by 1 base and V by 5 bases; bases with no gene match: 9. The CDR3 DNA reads TGTGCCAGCAGTATTTTCGGACTAGCGGCACGCACAGATACGCAGTATTTT. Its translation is CASSIFGLAARTDTQYF.

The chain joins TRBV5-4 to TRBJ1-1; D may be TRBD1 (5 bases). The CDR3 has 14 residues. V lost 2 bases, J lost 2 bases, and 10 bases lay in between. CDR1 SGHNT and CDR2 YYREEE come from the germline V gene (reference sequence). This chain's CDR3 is CASSFRGFNTEAFF. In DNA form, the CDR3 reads TGTGCCAGCAGCTTTAGGGGATTTAACACTGAAGCTTTCTTT.

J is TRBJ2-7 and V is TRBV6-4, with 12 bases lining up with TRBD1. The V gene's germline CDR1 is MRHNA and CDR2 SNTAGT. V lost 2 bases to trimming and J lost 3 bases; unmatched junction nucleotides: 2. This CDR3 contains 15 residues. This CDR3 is CASSDGTGGGYEQYF. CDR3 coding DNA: TGTGCCAGCAGTGACGGGACAGGGGGCGGCTACGAGCAGTACTTC.

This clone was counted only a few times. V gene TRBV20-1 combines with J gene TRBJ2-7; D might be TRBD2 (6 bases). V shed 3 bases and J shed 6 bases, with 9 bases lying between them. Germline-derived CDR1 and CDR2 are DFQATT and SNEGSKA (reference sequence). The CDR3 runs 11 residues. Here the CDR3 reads CSASGGIEQYF. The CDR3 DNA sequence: TGCAGTGCTAGTGGGGGGATCGAGCAGTACTTC.

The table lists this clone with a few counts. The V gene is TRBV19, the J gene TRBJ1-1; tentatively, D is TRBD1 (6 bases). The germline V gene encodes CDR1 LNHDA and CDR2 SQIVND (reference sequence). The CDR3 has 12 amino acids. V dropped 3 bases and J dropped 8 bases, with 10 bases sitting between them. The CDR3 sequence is CASSITDREAFF. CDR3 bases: TGTGCCAGTAGTATCACCGACAGGGAAGCTTTCTTT. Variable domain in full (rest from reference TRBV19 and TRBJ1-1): DGGITQSPKYLFRKEGQNVTLSCEQNLNHDAMYWYRQDPGQGLRLIYYSQIVNDFQKGDIAEGYSVSREKKESFPLTVTSAQKNPTAFYLCASSITDREAFFGQGTRLTVV.

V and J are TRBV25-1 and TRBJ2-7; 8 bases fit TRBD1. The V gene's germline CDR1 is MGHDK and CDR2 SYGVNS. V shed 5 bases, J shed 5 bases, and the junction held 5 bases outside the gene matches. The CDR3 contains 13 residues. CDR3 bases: TGTGCCAGCAGTATCAGGGGGCGCGACGAGCAGTACTTC. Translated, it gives CASSIRGRDEQYF.

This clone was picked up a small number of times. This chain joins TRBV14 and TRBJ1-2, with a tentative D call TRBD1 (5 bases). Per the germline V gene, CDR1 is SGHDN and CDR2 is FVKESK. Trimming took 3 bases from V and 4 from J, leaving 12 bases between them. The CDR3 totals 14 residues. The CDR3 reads CASSHRAGGYGYTF. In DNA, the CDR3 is TGTGCCAGCAGCCACAGGGCAGGCGGCTATGGCTACACCTTC.

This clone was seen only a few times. Here the CDR3 DNA reads TGTGCCAGCAGCCAGCCCGATCAGACTAGCGGGAGCTACGAGCAGTACTTC. Translation: CASSQPDQTSGSYEQYF. The chain uses TRBV13 and TRBJ2-7; TRBD2 agrees at 12 bases. Germline lookup yields CDR1 PRHDT and CDR2 FYEKMQ (reference sequence). With 5 bases clipped from V and 3 bases from J, the junction kept 11 bases outside the gene matches. The CDR3 sequence is 17 residues long. Full variable domain (missing parts from reference TRBV13 and TRBJ2-7): AAGVIQSPRHLIKEKRETATLKCYPIPRHDTVYWYQQGPGQDPQFLISFYEKMQSDKGSIPDRFSAQQFSDYHSELNMSSLELGDSALYFCASSQPDQTSGSYEQYFGPGTRLTVT.

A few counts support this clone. The CDR3 nucleotides read TGTGCCAGCAGTTACGGGGGGGGACACAATTCACCCCTCCACTTT. Translation gives CASSYGGGHNSPLHF. The V and J genes are TRBV6-5 and TRBJ1-6; weak D call: TRBD1 (6 bases). CDR1 and CDR2 (germline): MNHEY, SVGAGI. Trimming stripped 2 bases from V and 7 bases from J, with 12 bases between. This CDR3 region has 15 residues.

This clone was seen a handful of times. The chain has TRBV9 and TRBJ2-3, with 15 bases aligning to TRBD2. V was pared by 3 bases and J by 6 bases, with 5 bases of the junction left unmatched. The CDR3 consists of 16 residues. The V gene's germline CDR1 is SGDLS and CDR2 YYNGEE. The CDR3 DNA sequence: TGTGCCAGCAGCGCGGGACTAGCGGGGGGTCTTGATACGCAGTATTTT. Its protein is CASSAGLAGGLDTQYF.

CDR3 sequence (DNA): TGTGCCAGCAGCCCCTTGGGGCTGGGAGAGACCCAGTACTTC. It specifies CASSPLGLGETQYF. The genes are TRBV7-9 and TRBJ2-5, with TRBD1 as a possible D gene (5 bases). The length of the CDR3 is 14 residues. V was clipped by 5 bases and J by 4 bases, with 14 bases between them. Per germline, CDR1 SEHNR and CDR2 FQNEAQ (reference sequence).

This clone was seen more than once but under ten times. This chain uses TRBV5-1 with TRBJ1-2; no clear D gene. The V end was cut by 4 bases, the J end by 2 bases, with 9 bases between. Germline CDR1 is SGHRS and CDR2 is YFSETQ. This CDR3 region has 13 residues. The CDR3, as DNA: TGCGCCAGCAGCGTCAGTACGAACTATGGCTACACCTTC. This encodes CASSVSTNYGYTF.

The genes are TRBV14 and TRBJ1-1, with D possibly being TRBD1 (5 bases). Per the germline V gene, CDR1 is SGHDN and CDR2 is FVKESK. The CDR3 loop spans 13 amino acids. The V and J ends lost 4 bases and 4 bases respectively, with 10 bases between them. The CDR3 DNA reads TGTGCCAGCAGCCTATGGGGGGGCACTGAAGCTTTCTTT. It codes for CASSLWGGTEAFF.

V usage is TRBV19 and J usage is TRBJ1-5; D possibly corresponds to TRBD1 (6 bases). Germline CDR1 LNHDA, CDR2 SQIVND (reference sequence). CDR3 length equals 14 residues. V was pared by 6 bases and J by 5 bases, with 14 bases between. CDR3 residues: CASSPGQLHQPQHF. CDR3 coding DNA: TGTGCCAGTAGCCCAGGACAGTTGCATCAGCCCCAGCATTTT.

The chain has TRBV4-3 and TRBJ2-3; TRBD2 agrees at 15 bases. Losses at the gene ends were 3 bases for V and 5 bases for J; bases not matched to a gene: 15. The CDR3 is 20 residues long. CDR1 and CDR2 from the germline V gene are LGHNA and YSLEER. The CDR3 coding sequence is TGCGCCAGCAGCCAGACCCAGGGTCCCGGGACTAGCGGGGGGCGAGATACGCAGTATTTT. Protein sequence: CASSQTQGPGTSGGRDTQYF.

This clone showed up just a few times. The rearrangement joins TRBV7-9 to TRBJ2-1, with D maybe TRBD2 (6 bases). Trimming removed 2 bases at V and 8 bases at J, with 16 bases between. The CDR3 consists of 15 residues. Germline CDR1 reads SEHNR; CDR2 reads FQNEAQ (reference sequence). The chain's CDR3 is CASSLKGGLFDEQFF. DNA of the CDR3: TGTGCCAGCAGCTTAAAGGGAGGTTTGTTCGATGAGCAGTTCTTC.

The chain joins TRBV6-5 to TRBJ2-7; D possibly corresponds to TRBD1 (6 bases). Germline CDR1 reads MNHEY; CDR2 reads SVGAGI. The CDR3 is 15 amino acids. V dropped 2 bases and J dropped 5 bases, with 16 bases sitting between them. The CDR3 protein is CASSYLRQGTDEQYF. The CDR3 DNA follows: TGTGCCAGCAGTTACCTCCGTCAGGGGACGGACGAGCAGTACTTC.

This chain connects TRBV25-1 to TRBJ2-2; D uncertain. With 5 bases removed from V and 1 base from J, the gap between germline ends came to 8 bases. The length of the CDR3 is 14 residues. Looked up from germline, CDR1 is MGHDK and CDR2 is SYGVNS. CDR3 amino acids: CASSWSGNTGELFF. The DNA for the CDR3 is TGTGCCAGCAGTTGGTCGGGGAACACCGGGGAGCTGTTTTTT.

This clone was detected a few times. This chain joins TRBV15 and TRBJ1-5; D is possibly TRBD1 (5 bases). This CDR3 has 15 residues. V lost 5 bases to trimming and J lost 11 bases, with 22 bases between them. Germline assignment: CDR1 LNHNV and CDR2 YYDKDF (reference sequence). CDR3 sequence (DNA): TGTGCCACCAGCCGGAGGGCAGGGAAGAGTGAGGCCCAGCATTTT. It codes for CATSRRAGKSEAQHF.

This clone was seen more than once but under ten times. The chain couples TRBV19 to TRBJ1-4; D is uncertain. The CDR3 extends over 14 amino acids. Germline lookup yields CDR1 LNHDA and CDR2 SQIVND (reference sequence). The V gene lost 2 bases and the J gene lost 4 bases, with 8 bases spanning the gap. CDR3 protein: CASSITGINEKLFF. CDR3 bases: TGTGCCAGTAGTATAACCGGGATTAATGAAAAACTGTTTTTT.

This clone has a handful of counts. CDR3 bases: TGTGCCAGCAGCTCCCCCTCGGGACAGGGGGGCAACGAGCAGTACTTC. Translation: CASSSPSGQGGNEQYF. The chain employs TRBV7-9 and TRBJ2-7, with 11 bases identical to TRBD1. The CDR3 has 16 residues. CDR1 and CDR2 (germline): SEHNR, FQNEAQ (reference sequence). After removal of 4 bases from V and 5 bases from J, the junction contained 10 bases not matched to a gene. Combining the CDR3 with reference TRBV7-9 and TRBJ2-7 gives the whole variable domain DTGVSQNPRHKITKRGQNVTFRCDPISEHNRLYWYRQTLGQGPEFLTYFQNEAQLEKSRLLSDRFSAERPKGSFSTLEIQRTEQGDSAMYLCASSSPSGQGGNEQYFGPGTRLTVT.

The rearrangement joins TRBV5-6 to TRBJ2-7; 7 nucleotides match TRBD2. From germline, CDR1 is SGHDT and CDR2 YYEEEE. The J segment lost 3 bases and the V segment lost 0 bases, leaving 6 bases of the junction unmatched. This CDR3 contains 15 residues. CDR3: CASSLGGGGSYEQYF. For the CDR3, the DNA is TGTGCCAGCAGCTTGGGTGGCGGGGGTAGCTACGAGCAGTACTTC.